This T cell receptor (beta chain) derives from a study of shared clonotypes between healthy human individuals. The overall study: Participating donors consisted of two women and a few men aged 18 to 49.

Study conclusions and caveats: Memory subsets generally showed smaller estimated richness than naive subsets did.

The CDR3 is 14 residues long. The V and J ends lost 7 bases and 4 bases, in that order; junction bases with no gene match: 6. From germline, CDR1 is MNHEY and CDR2 SMNVEV (reference sequence). Naive CD8 cells were CD45RO-negative, positively selected for CCR7, excluding terminally differentiated effector memory CD45RA+ cells. Remarks on this clone: The antigen is not known.

The protocol was immunoSEQ multiplex PCR, while the TCRdb copy is restricted to in-frame clones and leaves out a portion. The data hold 550,000 to 750,000 clones, with roughly nine tenths observed a single time. Sequenced input: naive CD8+ T cells sorted from blood. The sequence was obtained from a man aged 25-40 years in good health. The chain joins TRBV27 to TRBJ2-1, with 8 bases fitting TRBD2. The CDR3 here is CASISSGPYNEQFF. The CDR3 DNA is TGTGCCAGCATCTCTAGCGGGCCATACAATGAGCAGTTCTTC.